The 6 T cell receptor beta chains below were found in one sample sequenced in a study of blood T cells in healthy people across ages. Sample-barcoded 5' priming and a J-beta primer mix drove a second PCR of about 7 to 12 cycles. In TCRdb, the 5' RACE reads were re-called with MiXCR into one record per CDR3 protein. Of more than 650,000 distinct CDR3 sequences in the sample, about 48% were seen once. Sequenced: blood. All receptors derive from a man older than 75 in good health.

With regard to this clonotype: A read error may explain this, as a much larger clone is one base away. This sequence joins TRBV9 and TRBJ2-3; 13 bases fit TRBD2. Germline V gene data show CDR1 as SGDLS and CDR2 as YYNGEE. This CDR3 has 17 amino acids. CDR3 DNA: TGTGCCGGCAGCTCTCGGACTAGCGGGAGAGAGACAGATACGCAGTATTTT. Amino acid sequence: CAGSSRTSGRETDTQYF.

The rearrangement uses TRBV6-4 and TRBJ1-2; 10 nucleotides match TRBD1. The CDR3 contains 15 residues. Germline V lookup: CDR1 MRHNA, CDR2 SNTAGT. The J segment lost 4 bases and the V segment lost 9 bases, leaving 11 bases of the junction unmatched. DNA for the CDR3: TGTGCCAGTAGTTCGGACAGGGGGAGGTCCTATGGCTACACCTTC. Protein product: CASSSDRGRSYGYTF.

The V and J genes are TRBV6-2 or TRBV6-3 and TRBJ1-2; 8 nucleotides match TRBD1. Germline trimming cut 2 bases from V and 7 bases from J; bases unmatched to any gene: 6. The CDR3 consists of 14 residues. Germline CDR1 is MNHEY and CDR2 is SVGEGT. The CDR3 region has the DNA TGTGCCAGCAGTTACGACCTCAGGGGGCCTGGCTACACCTTC. It is translated as CASSYDLRGPGYTF.

The chain joins TRBV20-1 to TRBJ1-5; 9 bases are shared with TRBD1. V trimming: 5 bases; J trimming: 7 bases; junction bases outside the gene matches: 6. The CDR3 extends over 13 amino acids. Germline V gene lookup returns CDR1 DFQATT and CDR2 SNEGSKA (reference sequence). The CDR3 DNA sequence: TGCAGTGCTTACAGGGGGCGCGGGCAGCCCCAGCATTTT. It is translated as CSAYRGRGQPQHF.

V usage is TRBV6-5 and J usage is TRBJ2-1; D is possibly TRBD2 (5 bases). The CDR3 contains 14 residues. Trimming left V 4 bases short and J 8 bases short, with 15 bases between. The germline V gene encodes CDR1 MNHEY and CDR2 SVGAGI. The CDR3 DNA is TGTGCCAGCAGTTCCCCCGGGAAACGAGATGAGCAGTTCTTC. Protein sequence: CASSSPGKRDEQFF.

The chain combines TRBV6-5 with TRBJ1-2; D perhaps matches TRBD1 (5 bases). With 5 bases removed from V and 7 bases from J, the gap between germline ends came to 17 bases. The CDR3 covers 14 residues. In germline, CDR1 is MNHEY, CDR2 SVGAGI. CDR3 protein: CASSDQSRGGGYTF. The CDR3 DNA reads TGTGCCAGCAGTGACCAATCTCGGGGGGGTGGCTACACCTTC.